This entry describes one T cell receptor (beta chain). Profiled with immunoSEQ multiplex PCR; TCRdb holds only in-frame clones, not every one. The data hold under 250,000 clones, with more than 65% observed a single time. The CDR3 is 14 amino acids. Trimming pared 5 bases from V and 1 base from J, leaving 11 bases between. Germline CDR1 reads SGHTA; CDR2 reads FQGNSA. The sample originates from a study of blood T cell repertoires in COVID-19. Across the study: The study drew acute and convalescent COVID-19 samples from the United States, Italy and Spain.

The rearrangement joins TRBV7-2 to TRBJ1-1; the D gene is possibly TRBD1 (6 bases). Sequenced sample: peripheral blood. The clonotype comes from a man aged 45-65 years with active or convalescent COVID-19. The CDR3 spells CASSRGGSNTEAFF. The CDR3 coding sequence is TGTGCCAGCAGCCGTGGGGGCTCGAACACTGAAGCTTTCTTT.